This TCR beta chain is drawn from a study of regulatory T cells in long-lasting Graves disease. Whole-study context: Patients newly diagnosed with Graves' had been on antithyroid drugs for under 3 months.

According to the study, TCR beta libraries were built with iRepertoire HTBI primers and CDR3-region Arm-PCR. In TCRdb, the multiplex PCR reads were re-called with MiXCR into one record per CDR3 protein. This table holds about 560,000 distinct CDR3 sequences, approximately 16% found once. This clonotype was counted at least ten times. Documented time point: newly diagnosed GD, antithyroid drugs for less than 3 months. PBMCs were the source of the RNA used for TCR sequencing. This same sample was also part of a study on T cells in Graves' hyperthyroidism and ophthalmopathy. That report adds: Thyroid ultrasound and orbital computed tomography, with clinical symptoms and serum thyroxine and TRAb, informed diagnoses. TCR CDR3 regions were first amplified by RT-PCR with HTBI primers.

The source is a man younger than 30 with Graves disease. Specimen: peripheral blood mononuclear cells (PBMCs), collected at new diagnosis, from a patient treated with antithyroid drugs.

The CDR3 nucleotides are TGTGCCAGCAGACCACTAGTATCCTACGAGCAGTACTTC. This encodes CASRPLVSYEQYF. This chain joins TRBV7-9 and TRBJ2-7, with a tentative D call TRBD2 (5 bases). This CDR3 is built from 13 residues. Germline V CDR1 and CDR2: SEHNR, FQNEAQ (reference sequence). With 6 bases removed from V and 1 base from J, the gap between germline ends came to 10 bases.